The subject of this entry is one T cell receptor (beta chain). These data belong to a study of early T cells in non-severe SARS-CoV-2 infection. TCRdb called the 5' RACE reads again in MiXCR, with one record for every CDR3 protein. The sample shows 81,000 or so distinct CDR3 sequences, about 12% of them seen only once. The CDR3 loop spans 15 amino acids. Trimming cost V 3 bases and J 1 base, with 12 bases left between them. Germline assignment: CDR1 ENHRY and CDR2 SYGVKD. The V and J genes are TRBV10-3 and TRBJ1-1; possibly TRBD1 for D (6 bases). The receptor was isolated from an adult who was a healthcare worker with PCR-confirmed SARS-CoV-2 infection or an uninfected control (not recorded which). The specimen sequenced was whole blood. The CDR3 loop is CAISELDSGNTEAFF. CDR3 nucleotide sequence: TGTGCCATCAGTGAATTGGACAGTGGGAACACTGAAGCTTTCTTT.